Described below is a single TCR beta chain sequence and its context. In germline, CDR1 is MNHEY, CDR2 SVGEGT. The ends lost 5 bases at V and 4 bases at J; junction bases unmatched: 14. The CDR3 is 16 amino acids. This entry belongs to a study of blood T cell repertoires in COVID-19. Using immunoSEQ multiplex PCR, the repertoire was profiled, and TCRdb retains in-frame clones only, with some absent. The sample contains about 74,000 clones, around three quarters of which appear only once. This chain uses TRBV6-2 or TRBV6-3 with TRBJ2-7; 7 bases are shared with TRBD1. Sequencing was carried out using peripheral blood. The receptor comes from a human donor in a cohort sampled during active COVID-19. The CDR3 loop reads CASSIESLGQQYEQYF. The CDR3 bases are TGTGCCAGCAGTATCGAAAGCTTGGGACAGCAATACGAGCAGTACTTC.